The count of the clone carrying this T cell receptor (beta chain) is one. Its antigen is not identified. The entry originates in a study of shared clonotypes between healthy human individuals. General study findings and limits: Sorted-subset samples were not fully sequenced, rarefaction indicated.

Clones were read by immunoSEQ multiplex PCR, and TCRdb kept only the in-frame ones, dropping some. The table has 1.5 million to 2.5 million clones, less than 95% seen once. The naive CD8 fraction comprised CD45RO-negative cells positively selected for CCR7 and excluded terminally differentiated effector memory CD45RA+ cells. Adults of Caucasian background living in Nashville, Tennessee made up all donors. The germline V gene has CDR1 MNHNS and CDR2 SASEGT. The CDR3 spans 16 residues. Trimming removed 1 base from V and 1 base from J; junction bases left unmatched: 6. The sequence was collected from a man aged 18 to 35 in good health. This chain connects TRBV6-1 to TRBJ2-7; TRBD1 aligns across 8 bases. The specimen sequenced was naive CD8+ T cells sorted from blood. CDR3 sequence (DNA): TGTGCCAGCAGTGAAGTCGGACAGGGCTATTCCTACGAGCAGTACTTC. As protein: CASSEVGQGYSYEQYF.